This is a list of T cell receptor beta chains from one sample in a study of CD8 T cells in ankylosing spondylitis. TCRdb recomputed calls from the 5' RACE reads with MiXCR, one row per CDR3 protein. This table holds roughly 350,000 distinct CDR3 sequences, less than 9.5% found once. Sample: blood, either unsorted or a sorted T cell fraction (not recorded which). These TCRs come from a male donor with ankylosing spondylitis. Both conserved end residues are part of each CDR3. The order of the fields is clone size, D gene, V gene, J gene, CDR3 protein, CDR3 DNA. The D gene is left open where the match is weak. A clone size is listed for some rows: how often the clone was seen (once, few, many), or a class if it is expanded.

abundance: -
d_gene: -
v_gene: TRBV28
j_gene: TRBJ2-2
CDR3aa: CATFVQGGSPPNTGELFF
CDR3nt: TGTGCCACTTTCGTTCAGGGGGGTTCTCCCCCGAACACCGGGGAGCTGTTTTTT

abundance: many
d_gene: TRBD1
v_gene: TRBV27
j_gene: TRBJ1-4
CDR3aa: CASSFGSTRQGRFEKLFF
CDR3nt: TGTGCCAGCAGTTTCGGGTCGACCCGACAGGGTCGGTTTGAAAAACTGTTTTTT

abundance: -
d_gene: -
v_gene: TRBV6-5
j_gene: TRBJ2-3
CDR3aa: CASSYSISGGSTDTQYF
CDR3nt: TGTGCCAGCAGTTACTCGATTAGCGGAGGGAGCACAGATACGCAGTATTTT

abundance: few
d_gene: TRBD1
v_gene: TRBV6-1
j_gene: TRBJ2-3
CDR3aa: CASRSGQGLSDTQYF
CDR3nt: TGTGCCAGCAGATCGGGACAGGGGCTTTCAGATACGCAGTATTTT

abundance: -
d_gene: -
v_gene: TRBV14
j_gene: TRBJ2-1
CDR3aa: CASSQGAGQHNEQFF
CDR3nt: TGTGCCAGCAGCCAAGGTGCGGGGCAGCACAATGAGCAGTTCTTC

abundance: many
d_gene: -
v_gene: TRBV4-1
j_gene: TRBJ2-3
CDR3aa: CASSQEVAHSPDTQYF
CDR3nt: TGCGCCAGCAGCCAAGAAGTAGCTCACAGTCCAGATACGCAGTATTTT

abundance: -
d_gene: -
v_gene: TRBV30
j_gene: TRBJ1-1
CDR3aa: CASAGTMHTEAFF
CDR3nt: TGTGCCTCCGCCGGGACAATGCACACTGAAGCTTTCTTT

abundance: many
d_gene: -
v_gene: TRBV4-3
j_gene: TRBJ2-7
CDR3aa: CASSQGAGQGATYEQYF
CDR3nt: TGCGCCAGCAGCCAAGGCGCCGGACAAGGGGCCACCTACGAGCAGTACTTC

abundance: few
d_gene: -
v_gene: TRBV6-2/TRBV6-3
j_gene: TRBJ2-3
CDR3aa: CASSYPGATDTQYF
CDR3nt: TGTGCCAGCAGTTACCCCGGGGCGACAGATACGCAGTATTTT

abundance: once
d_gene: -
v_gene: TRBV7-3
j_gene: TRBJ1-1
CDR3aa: CASSLGERTTEAFF
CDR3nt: TGTGCCAGCAGCCTAGGGGAACGGACCACTGAAGCTTTCTTT

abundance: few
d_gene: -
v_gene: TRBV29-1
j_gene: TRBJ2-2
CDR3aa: CSSETDIGELFF
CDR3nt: TGCAGCTCAGAAACGGACATCGGGGAGCTGTTTTTT

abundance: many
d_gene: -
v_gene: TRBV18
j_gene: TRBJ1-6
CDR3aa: CASSLTPGENSPLHF
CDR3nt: TGTGCCAGCTCACTAACCCCAGGGGAGAATTCACCCCTCCACTTT

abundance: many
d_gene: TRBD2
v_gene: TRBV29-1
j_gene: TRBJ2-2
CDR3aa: CSVEVGGRLTGELFF
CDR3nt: TGCAGCGTTGAAGTCGGCGGGAGGCTCACCGGGGAGCTGTTTTTT

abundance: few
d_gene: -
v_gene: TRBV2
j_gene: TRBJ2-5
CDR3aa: CASSEASGLSETQYF
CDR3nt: TGTGCCAGCAGTGAAGCGAGCGGCCTCTCCGAGACCCAGTACTTC

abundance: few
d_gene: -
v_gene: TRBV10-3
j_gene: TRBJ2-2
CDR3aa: CAISGPRASNTGELFF
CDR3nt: TGTGCCATCAGTGGACCAAGGGCCTCGAACACCGGGGAGCTGTTTTTT

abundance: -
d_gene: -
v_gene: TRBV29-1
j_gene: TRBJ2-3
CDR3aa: CSVLGYYTDTQYF
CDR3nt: TGCAGCGTCCTCGGGTACTACACAGATACGCAGTATTTT

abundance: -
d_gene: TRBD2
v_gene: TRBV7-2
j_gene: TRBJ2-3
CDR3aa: CASSLVAGDTQYF
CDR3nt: TGTGCCAGCAGCTTAGTAGCGGGAGATACGCAGTATTTT

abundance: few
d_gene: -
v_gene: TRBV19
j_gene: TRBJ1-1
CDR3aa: CASSIKGRWDLNTEAFF
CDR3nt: TGTGCCAGTAGTATAAAAGGGCGGTGGGACTTGAACACTGAAGCTTTCTTT

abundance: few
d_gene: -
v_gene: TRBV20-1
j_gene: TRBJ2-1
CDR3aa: CSAPRSHEQFF
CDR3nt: TGCAGTGCGCCTAGGTCCCATGAGCAGTTCTTC

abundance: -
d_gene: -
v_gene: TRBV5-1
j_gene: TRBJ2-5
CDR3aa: CASSLEGSGETQYF
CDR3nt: TGCGCCAGCAGCTTGGAAGGGTCAGGGGAGACCCAGTACTTC

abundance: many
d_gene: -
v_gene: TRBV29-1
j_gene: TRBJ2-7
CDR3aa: CSVESSSRSSYEQYF
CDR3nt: TGCAGCGTTGAATCATCTTCCCGATCCTCCTACGAGCAGTACTTC

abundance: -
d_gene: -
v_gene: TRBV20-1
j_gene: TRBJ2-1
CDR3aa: CSAEPYNEQFF
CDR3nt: TGCAGTGCCGAGCCCTACAATGAGCAGTTCTTC

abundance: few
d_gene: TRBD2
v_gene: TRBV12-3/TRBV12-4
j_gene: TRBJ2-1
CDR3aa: CASRNLAGDYNEQFF
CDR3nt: TGTGCCAGCAGGAACCTAGCGGGAGACTACAATGAGCAGTTCTTC

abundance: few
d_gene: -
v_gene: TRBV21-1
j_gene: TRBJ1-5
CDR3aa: CPSSKGWTLPQHF
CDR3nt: TGTCCCAGCAGCAAAGGCTGGACCTTGCCCCAGCATTTT

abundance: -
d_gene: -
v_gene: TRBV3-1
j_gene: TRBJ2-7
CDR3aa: CASSRRLSDGLLSYEQYF
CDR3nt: TGTGCCAGCAGTCGGCGCCTGAGTGACGGCCTCCTCTCCTACGAGCAGTACTTC

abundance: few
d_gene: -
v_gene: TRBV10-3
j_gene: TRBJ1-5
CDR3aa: CAISVEGSNQPQHF
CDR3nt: TGTGCCATCAGTGTCGAGGGGAGCAATCAGCCCCAGCATTTT

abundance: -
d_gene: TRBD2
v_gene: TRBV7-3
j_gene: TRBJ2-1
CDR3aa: CASSLGTSRTYNEQFF
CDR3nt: TGTGCCAGCAGCTTAGGGACTAGCCGCACCTACAATGAGCAGTTCTTC

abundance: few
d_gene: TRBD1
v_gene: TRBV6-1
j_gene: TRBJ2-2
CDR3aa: CASRGRTGGTGELFF
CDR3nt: TGTGCCAGCAGAGGGAGAACAGGGGGCACCGGGGAGCTGTTTTTT

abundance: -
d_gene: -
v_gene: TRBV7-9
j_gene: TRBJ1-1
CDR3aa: CASSSSFYSGTEAFF
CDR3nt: TGTGCCAGCAGCTCTAGTTTTTACAGCGGCACTGAAGCTTTCTTT

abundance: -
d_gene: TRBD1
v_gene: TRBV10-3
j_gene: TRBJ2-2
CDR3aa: CAISGGGQGLPRDTGELFF
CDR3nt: TGTGCCATCAGTGGAGGGGGACAGGGTCTTCCGAGGGACACCGGGGAGCTGTTTTTT

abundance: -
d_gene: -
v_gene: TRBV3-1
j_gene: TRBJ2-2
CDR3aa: CASSQTAVNTGELFF
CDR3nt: TGTGCCAGCAGCCAGACGGCGGTGAACACCGGGGAGCTGTTTTTT

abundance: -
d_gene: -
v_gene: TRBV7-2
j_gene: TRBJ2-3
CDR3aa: CASSPGTVRSSTDTQYF
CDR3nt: TGTGCCAGCAGTCCCGGGACCGTCCGATCTAGCACAGATACGCAGTATTTT

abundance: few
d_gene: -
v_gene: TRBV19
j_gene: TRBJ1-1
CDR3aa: CASSPRQTATEAFF
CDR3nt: TGTGCCAGTAGTCCCCGGCAAACCGCCACTGAAGCTTTCTTT

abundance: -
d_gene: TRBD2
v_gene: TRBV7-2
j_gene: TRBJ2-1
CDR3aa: CASSFVSGTGPYNEQFF
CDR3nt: TGTGCCAGCAGCTTCGTTAGCGGGACCGGCCCCTACAATGAGCAGTTCTTC

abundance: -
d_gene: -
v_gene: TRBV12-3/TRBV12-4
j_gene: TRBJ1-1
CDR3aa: CASRHRVEAFF
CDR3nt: TGTGCCAGCAGACACAGGGTTGAAGCTTTCTTT

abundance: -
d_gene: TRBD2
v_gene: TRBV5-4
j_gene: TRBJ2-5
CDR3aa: CASSWRGDQETQYF
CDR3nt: TGTGCCAGCAGCTGGCGGGGGGATCAAGAGACCCAGTACTTC

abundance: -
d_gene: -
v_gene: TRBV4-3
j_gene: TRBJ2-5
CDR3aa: CASSQVYPRETQYF
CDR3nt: TGCGCCAGCAGCCAAGTGTATCCGAGGGAGACCCAGTACTTC

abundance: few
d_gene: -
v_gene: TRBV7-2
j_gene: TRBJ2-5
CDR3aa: CASSWGPQETQYF
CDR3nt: TGTGCCAGCAGCTGGGGACCCCAAGAGACCCAGTACTTC

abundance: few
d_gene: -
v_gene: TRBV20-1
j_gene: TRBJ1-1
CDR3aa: CSARDMLGKNTEAFF
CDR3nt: TGCAGTGCTAGAGACATGCTCGGGAAGAACACTGAAGCTTTCTTT

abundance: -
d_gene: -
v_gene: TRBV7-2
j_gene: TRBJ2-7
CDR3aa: CASSLAPTQQFYEQYF
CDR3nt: TGTGCCAGCAGCTTAGCCCCGACTCAACAGTTCTACGAGCAGTACTTC

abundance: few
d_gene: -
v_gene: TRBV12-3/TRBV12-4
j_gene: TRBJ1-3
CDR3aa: CASSYCLQGCTIYF
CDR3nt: TGTGCCAGCAGCTACTGCCTACAGGGATGCACCATATATTTT

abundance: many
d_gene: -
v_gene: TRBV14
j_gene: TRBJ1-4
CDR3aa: CASSHPMRPGQWGEKLFF
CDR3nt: TGTGCCAGCAGCCACCCAATGAGACCGGGCCAGTGGGGTGAAAAACTGTTTTTT

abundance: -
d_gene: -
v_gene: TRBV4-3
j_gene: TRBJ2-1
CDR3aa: CASSQDGQSIYNEQFF
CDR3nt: TGCGCCAGCAGCCAAGATGGGCAGAGCATTTACAATGAGCAGTTCTTC

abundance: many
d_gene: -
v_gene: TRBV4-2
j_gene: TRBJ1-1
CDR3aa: CASSQVPENTEAFF
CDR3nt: TGTGCCAGCAGCCAAGTCCCAGAAAACACTGAAGCTTTCTTT

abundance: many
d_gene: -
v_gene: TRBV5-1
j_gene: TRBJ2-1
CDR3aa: CASSPDSSSYNEQFF
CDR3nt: TGCGCCAGCAGCCCGGACTCAAGCTCCTACAATGAGCAGTTCTTC

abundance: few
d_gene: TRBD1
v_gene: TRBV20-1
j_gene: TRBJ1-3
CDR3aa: CSAVDRGPRNSGNTIYF
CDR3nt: TGCAGTGCTGTGGACAGGGGGCCTCGAAACTCTGGAAACACCATATATTTT